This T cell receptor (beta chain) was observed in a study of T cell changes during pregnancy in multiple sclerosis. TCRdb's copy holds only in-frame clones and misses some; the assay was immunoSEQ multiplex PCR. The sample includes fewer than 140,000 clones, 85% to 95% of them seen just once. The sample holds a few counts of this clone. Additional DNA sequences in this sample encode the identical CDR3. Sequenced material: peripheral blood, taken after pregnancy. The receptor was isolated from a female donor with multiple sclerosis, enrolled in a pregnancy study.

This CDR3 is CASSLGGRGTEAFF. In nucleotides, the CDR3 is TGTGCCAGCAGCTTGGGGGGGCGAGGGACTGAAGCTTTCTTT. V gene TRBV5-6 combines with J gene TRBJ1-1, with D possibly TRBD1 on 6 matching bases. V was trimmed by 0 bases and J by 5 bases, leaving 11 bases between them. Germline-derived CDR1 and CDR2 are SGHDT and YYEEEE. The CDR3 sequence is 14 residues long.